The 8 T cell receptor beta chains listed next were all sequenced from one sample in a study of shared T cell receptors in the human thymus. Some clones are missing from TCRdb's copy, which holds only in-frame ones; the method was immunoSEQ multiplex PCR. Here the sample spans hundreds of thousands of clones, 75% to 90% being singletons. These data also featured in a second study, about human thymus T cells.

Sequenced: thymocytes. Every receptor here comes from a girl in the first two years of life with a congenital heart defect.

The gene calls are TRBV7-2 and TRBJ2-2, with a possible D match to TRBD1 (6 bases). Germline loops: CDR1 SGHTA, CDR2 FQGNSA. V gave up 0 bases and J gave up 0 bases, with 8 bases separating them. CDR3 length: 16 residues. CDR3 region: CASSLARQANTGELFF. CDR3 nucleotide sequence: TGTGCCAGCAGCTTAGCGCGACAGGCGAACACCGGGGAGCTGTTTTTT.

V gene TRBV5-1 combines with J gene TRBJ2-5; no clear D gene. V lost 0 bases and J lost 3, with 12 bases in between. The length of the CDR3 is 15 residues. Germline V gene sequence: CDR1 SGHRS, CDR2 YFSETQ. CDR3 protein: CASSLAPTVEETQYF. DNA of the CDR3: TGCGCCAGCAGCTTGGCCCCCACAGTAGAAGAGACCCAGTACTTC.

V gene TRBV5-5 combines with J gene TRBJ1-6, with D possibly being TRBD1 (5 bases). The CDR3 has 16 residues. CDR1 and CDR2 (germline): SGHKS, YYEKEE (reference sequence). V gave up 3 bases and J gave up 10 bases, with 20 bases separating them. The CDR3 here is CASSSSGHKSGSPLHF. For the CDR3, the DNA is TGTGCCAGCAGCTCCTCCGGACATAAGTCTGGATCACCCCTCCACTTT.

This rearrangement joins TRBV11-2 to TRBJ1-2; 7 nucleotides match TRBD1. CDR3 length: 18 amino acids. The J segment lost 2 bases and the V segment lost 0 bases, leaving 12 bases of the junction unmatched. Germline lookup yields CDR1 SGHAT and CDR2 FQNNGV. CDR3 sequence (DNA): TGTGCCAGCAGCTTAGAAACCAACCGACAGGGCACAAACTATGGCTACACCTTC. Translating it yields CASSLETNRQGTNYGYTF.

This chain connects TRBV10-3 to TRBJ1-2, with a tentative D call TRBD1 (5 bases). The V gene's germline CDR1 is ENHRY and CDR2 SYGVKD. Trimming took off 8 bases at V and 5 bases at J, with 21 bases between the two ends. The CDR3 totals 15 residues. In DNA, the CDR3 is TGTGCCATCCAAGGGGTTGGACATCTTCCATATGGCTACACCTTC. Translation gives CAIQGVGHLPYGYTF.

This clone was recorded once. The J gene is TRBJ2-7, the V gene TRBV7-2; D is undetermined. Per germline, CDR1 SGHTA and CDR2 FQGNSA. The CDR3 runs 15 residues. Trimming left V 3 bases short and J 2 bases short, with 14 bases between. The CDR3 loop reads CASSLVQVTTYEQYF. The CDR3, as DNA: TGTGCCAGCAGCTTGGTGCAGGTCACCACCTACGAGCAGTACTTC.

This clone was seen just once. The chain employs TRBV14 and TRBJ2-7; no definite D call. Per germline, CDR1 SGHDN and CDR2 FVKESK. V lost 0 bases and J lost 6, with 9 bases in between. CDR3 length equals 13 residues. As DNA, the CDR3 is TGTGCCAGCAGCCAAGAACCTCCGAGCGAGCAGTACTTC. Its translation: CASSQEPPSEQYF.

CDR3 sequence reads: CASSLDSYSNQPQHF. In DNA form, the CDR3 reads TGTGCCAGCAGTCTAGACAGCTATAGCAATCAGCCCCAGCATTTT. The V and J genes are TRBV7-2 and TRBJ1-5; D is possibly TRBD1 (5 bases). The CDR3 runs 15 residues. Per germline, CDR1 SGHTA and CDR2 FQGNSA. Trimming stripped 6 bases from V and 0 bases from J, with 12 bases between.